A selection of T cell receptor beta chains follows, all from one sample in a study of OX40 agonist ivuxolimab in advanced cancers. TCRdb keeps only in-frame clones here, not all; method: immunoSEQ multiplex PCR. The sample consists of about 31,000 clones, about 86% of them appearing once. The starting material was CD4+ or CD8+ T cells sorted from blood, obtained in a trial of the OX40 agonist ivuxolimab. The receptor source for this set is an adult with an advanced solid tumor such as melanoma, head and neck, liver or kidney cancer. CDR3s include the opening cysteine and the closing phenylalanine or tryptophan. The order of the fields is J gene, V gene, D gene, clone size, CDR3 DNA, CDR3 protein. D genes are given only for firm matches. Clone size is not always given. Where it is, it says once, few, many or a class for expanded clones.

J: TRBJ1-5; V: TRBV27; D: .; size: .; DNA: TGTGCCAGCGCTGCGGGGGGATTTCAGCCCCAGCATTTT; CDR3: CASAAGGFQPQHF
J: TRBJ2-2; V: TRBV29-1; D: .; size: .; DNA: TGCAGCGTTGTAACCAGCACCGGGGAGCTGTTTTTT; CDR3: CSVVTSTGELFF
J: TRBJ2-7; V: TRBV18; D: .; size: .; DNA: TGTGCCAGCTCACCACCGGACGAGATGGTCGAGCAGTACTTC; CDR3: CASSPPDEMVEQYF
J: TRBJ1-4; V: TRBV7-9; D: .; size: .; DNA: TGTGCCAGCAGTCCCGTTGCAACTAATGAAAAACTGTTTTTT; CDR3: CASSPVATNEKLFF
J: TRBJ1-1; V: TRBV7-9; D: .; size: .; DNA: TGTGCCAGCAGCTCCCGCTGGCCTTTCGACACTGAAGCTTTCTTT; CDR3: CASSSRWPFDTEAFF
J: TRBJ2-2; V: TRBV11-2; D: TRBD1; size: .; DNA: TGTGCCAGCAGCTCTACAGGGGATGGCGGGGAGCTGTTTTTT; CDR3: CASSSTGDGGELFF
J: TRBJ2-7; V: TRBV27; D: .; size: .; DNA: TGTGCCTCTCGTACCGGGATCTACGAGCAGTACTTC; CDR3: CASRTGIYEQYF
J: TRBJ2-1; V: TRBV19; D: TRBD2; size: .; DNA: TGTGCCAGTAGTATAATACTAGCGGGAGGAGGGGAGCAGTTCTTC; CDR3: CASSIILAGGGEQFF
J: TRBJ2-7; V: TRBV7-9; D: TRBD1; size: .; DNA: TGTGCCAGCAGCTTAGGACAGGGGTGGTACGAGCAGTACTTC; CDR3: CASSLGQGWYEQYF
J: TRBJ2-7; V: TRBV4-3; D: TRBD2; size: .; DNA: TGCGCCAGCAGCCAAGATGAGCTGGGGGGGAACGAGCAGTACTTC; CDR3: CASSQDELGGNEQYF
J: TRBJ2-7; V: TRBV19; D: TRBD1; size: .; DNA: TGTGCCACCAGGGACAGGGGTGCCTACGAGCAGTACTTC; CDR3: CATRDRGAYEQYF
J: TRBJ2-1; V: TRBV5-4; D: .; size: .; DNA: TGTGCCAGCAGCTTGGGCGGGACCGGCTACAATGAGCAGTTCTTC; CDR3: CASSLGGTGYNEQFF
J: TRBJ1-2; V: TRBV20-1; D: .; size: .; DNA: TGCAGTGCTAGAGAGGGACGTGGCTACACCTTC; CDR3: CSAREGRGYTF
J: TRBJ2-3; V: TRBV27; D: TRBD2; size: .; DNA: TGTGCCAGCAGTTTAGGGCGGGAGGGCCCAGATACGCAGTATTTT; CDR3: CASSLGREGPDTQYF
J: TRBJ2-7; V: TRBV27; D: .; size: .; DNA: TGTGCCAGCAGTTCCCGGGGGGCGTGGCAGTACTTC; CDR3: CASSSRGAWQYF
J: TRBJ2-7; V: TRBV9; D: .; size: .; DNA: TGTGCCAGCAGCGTAGTCGGGGACACCGACGAAGAGCAGTACTTC; CDR3: CASSVVGDTDEEQYF
J: TRBJ2-7; V: TRBV2; D: .; size: .; DNA: TGTGCCAGCAGGGGCAGGGTCTACGAGCAGTACTTC; CDR3: CASRGRVYEQYF
J: TRBJ2-7; V: TRBV5-4; D: .; size: once; DNA: TGTGCCAGCAGCCGACCCGACTCCTCCTACGAGCAGTACTTC; CDR3: CASSRPDSSYEQYF
J: TRBJ2-1; V: TRBV4-1; D: .; size: .; DNA: TGCGCCAGCAGCCAGGAGGTTGGGGCCATCCGGGACAATGAGCAGTTCTTC; CDR3: CASSQEVGAIRDNEQFF
J: TRBJ1-2; V: TRBV29-1; D: .; size: .; DNA: TGCAGCGTTGAAGGGCAGGGGCATACCTATGGCTACACCTTC; CDR3: CSVEGQGHTYGYTF
J: TRBJ2-7; V: TRBV27; D: TRBD1; size: .; DNA: TGTGCCAGCAGTTCTCTTTTCACCGGGACAGGGTGGGGCGAGCAGTACTTC; CDR3: CASSSLFTGTGWGEQYF
J: TRBJ1-6; V: TRBV28; D: TRBD1; size: .; DNA: TGTGCCAGCAGTGGGGACAGGGGTAGATCACCCCTCCACTTT; CDR3: CASSGDRGRSPLHF
J: TRBJ1-5; V: TRBV9; D: TRBD1; size: .; DNA: TGTGCCAGCAGCGATGGGACAGGGGTGAATCAGCCCCAGCATTTT; CDR3: CASSDGTGVNQPQHF
J: TRBJ2-7; V: TRBV28; D: .; size: .; DNA: TGTGCCAGCAACCTCGGGACTCCAAGCTCCTACGAGCAGTACTTC; CDR3: CASNLGTPSSYEQYF
J: TRBJ2-2; V: TRBV5-1; D: TRBD2; size: .; DNA: TGCGCCAGCAGCTTGGAGTCGGGAGGCACCGGGGAGCTGTTTTTT; CDR3: CASSLESGGTGELFF
J: TRBJ1-1; V: TRBV28; D: .; size: .; DNA: TGTGCCAGCAGTTTAAGCTGGATGAACACTGAAGCTTTCTTT; CDR3: CASSLSWMNTEAFF
J: TRBJ2-2; V: TRBV4-1; D: .; size: .; DNA: TGCGCCAGCAGCCAAGTTGGGGGGAGCAACACCGGGGAGCTGTTTTTT; CDR3: CASSQVGGSNTGELFF
J: TRBJ2-1; V: TRBV13; D: .; size: .; DNA: TGTGCCAGCAGCTTAGGCCTAATCGAGCAGTTCTTC; CDR3: CASSLGLIEQFF
J: TRBJ1-4; V: TRBV4-3; D: TRBD1; size: .; DNA: TGCGCCAGCAGCCTCGGACAGGGTAGGGGCATAATTGCTGAAAAACTGTTTTTT; CDR3: CASSLGQGRGIIAEKLFF
J: TRBJ1-1; V: TRBV5-4; D: .; size: .; DNA: TGTGCCAGCAGCTTTTTGTCGGGCCGCGGCTCTGAAGCTTTCTTT; CDR3: CASSFLSGRGSEAFF
J: TRBJ2-7; V: TRBV5-6; D: .; size: .; DNA: TGTGCCAGCAGCTCCTCCTACGAGCAGTACTTC; CDR3: CASSSSYEQYF
J: TRBJ2-1; V: TRBV5-1; D: TRBD1; size: .; DNA: TGCGCCAGCAGCTTATCAGGGGGTGGCTACAATGAGCAGTTCTTC; CDR3: CASSLSGGGYNEQFF
J: TRBJ1-3; V: TRBV5-5; D: .; size: .; DNA: TGTGCCAGCAGCTTGGACAGGGCCTCTGGAAACACCATATATTTT; CDR3: CASSLDRASGNTIYF
J: TRBJ1-1; V: TRBV7-9; D: .; size: .; DNA: TGTGCCAGCAGCTCACATCGACCAGAAGCTTTCTTT; CDR3: CASSSHRPEAFF
J: TRBJ1-2; V: TRBV30; D: TRBD1; size: once; DNA: TGTGCCTGGAGAGAGGGGGCTGAGATCTATGGCTACACCTTC; CDR3: CAWREGAEIYGYTF
J: TRBJ2-1; V: TRBV27; D: .; size: once; DNA: TGTGCCAGCAGTTTCAAGGGGGTGACCTACAATGAGCAGTTCTTC; CDR3: CASSFKGVTYNEQFF
J: TRBJ2-1; V: TRBV7-9; D: .; size: .; DNA: TGTGCCAGCAGCTTAAGGGGGAACTACAATGAGCAGTTCTTC; CDR3: CASSLRGNYNEQFF
J: TRBJ2-2; V: TRBV4-1; D: TRBD2; size: .; DNA: TGCGCCAGCAGCCAAGTCCGCGGGAGTTACACCGGGGAGCTGTTTTTT; CDR3: CASSQVRGSYTGELFF
J: TRBJ2-7; V: TRBV5-6; D: .; size: .; DNA: TGTGCCAGCAGCCTCGGGTCGGCCGAGCAGTACTTC; CDR3: CASSLGSAEQYF